This TCR beta chain came from a study of cytomegalovirus exposure and HLA in healthy donors. CDR3 length: 13 amino acids. V was clipped by 1 base and J by 3 bases, with 7 bases between them. The germline V gene has CDR1 GTSNPN and CDR2 SVGIG (reference sequence). The PCR was carried out with 60 Vbeta primers and 13 Jbeta primers. Sequencing used immunoSEQ multiplex PCR; TCRdb keeps in-frame clones, though not all of them. The table shows under 200,000 clones, with around 81% occurring only once. Sequenced input: PBMCs. The TCR sequence derives from a woman between 18 and 29 years old in good health and CMV-seropositive. The chain couples TRBV30 to TRBJ1-3; D remains unclear. CDR3 residues: CAWSAGSGNTIYF. CDR3 in DNA: TGTGCCTGGAGTGCCGGGAGTGGAAACACCATATATTTT.